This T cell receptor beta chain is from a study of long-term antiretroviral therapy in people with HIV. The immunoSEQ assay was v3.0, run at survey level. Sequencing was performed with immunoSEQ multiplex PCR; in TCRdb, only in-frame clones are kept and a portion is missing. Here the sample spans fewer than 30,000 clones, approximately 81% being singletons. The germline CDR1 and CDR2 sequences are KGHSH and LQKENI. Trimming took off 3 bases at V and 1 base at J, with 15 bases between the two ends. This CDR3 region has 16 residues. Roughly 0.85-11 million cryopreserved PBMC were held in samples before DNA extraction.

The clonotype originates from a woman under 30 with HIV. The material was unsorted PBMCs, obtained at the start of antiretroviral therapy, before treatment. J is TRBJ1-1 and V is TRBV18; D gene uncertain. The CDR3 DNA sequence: TGTGCCAGCTCACCGAGCTTCGGGAGGTGGAACACTGAAGCTTTCTTT. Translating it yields CASSPSFGRWNTEAFF.